This TCR beta chain emerged from a study of blood T cells in healthy people across ages. In the case of this clonotype: The antigen is not known.

Through a sample-barcoded 5' primer and a J-beta primer mix, a second PCR was run for roughly 6 to 12 cycles. TCRdb re-called the 5' RACE reads with MiXCR, one entry per CDR3 protein. The sample has around 1,000,000 distinct CDR3 sequences, roughly two fifths seen once. General study results and limits: It was the long-lived donors that had more naive CD4+ cells and higher diversity than aged donors. Age brought a roughly linear fall in TCR beta diversity measured per million T cells.

Researchers collected approximately 9.5 milliliters of peripheral blood from every single donor. Every sample had a minimum of 6 million PBMCs isolated. Germline lookup yields CDR1 MNHNY and CDR2 SVGAGI (reference sequence). This CDR3 is 14 amino acids long. The trim removed 6 bases at V and 7 bases at J, leaving 5 bases unmatched. This TCR was recovered from a man between 18 and 29 years old in good health. Sequencing used blood. The genes are TRBV6-6 and TRBJ1-4; 10 bases line up with TRBD1. The CDR3: CASSVGTGVEKLFF. The CDR3 bases are TGTGCCAGCAGCGTCGGGACAGGGGTTGAAAAACTGTTTTTT.